One T cell receptor (beta chain) is described in this entry. Sequenced by immunoSEQ multiplex PCR; TCRdb stores in-frame clones only, minus some. In the table there are under 100,000 clones, 70% to 90% of which are singletons. The data derive from a study of technical replicates of blood from several donors. The TCR was taken from a human donor in good health. Some clones in this sample may be carry-over from other donors' samples. Material for sequencing was PBMCs.

The CDR3 region is CASSVGQGYREKLFF. The CDR3 DNA is TGTGCCAGCAGCGTAGGACAGGGGTATCGCGAAAAACTGTTTTTT. The V and J genes are TRBV9 and TRBJ1-4, with TRBD1 matching 8 bases. The CDR3 is 15 amino acids. J was trimmed by 8 bases and V by 0 bases; bases with no gene match: 6. The V gene's germline CDR1 is SGDLS and CDR2 YYNGEE.